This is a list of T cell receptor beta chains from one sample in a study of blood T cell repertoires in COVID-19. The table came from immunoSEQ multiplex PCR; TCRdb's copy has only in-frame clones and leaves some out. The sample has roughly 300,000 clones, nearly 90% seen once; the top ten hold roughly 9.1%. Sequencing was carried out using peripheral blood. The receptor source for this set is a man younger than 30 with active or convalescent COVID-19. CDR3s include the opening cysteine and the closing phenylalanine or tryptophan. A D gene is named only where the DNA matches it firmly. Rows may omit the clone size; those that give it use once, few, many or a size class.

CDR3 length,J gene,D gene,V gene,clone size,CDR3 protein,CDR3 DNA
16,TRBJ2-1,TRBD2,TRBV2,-,CASSDSSGGSYNEQFF,TGTGCCAGCAGTGACTCTAGCGGGGGTTCCTACAATGAGCAGTTCTTC
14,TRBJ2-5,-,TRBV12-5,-,CASGLVPGDETQYF,TGTGCTAGTGGTTTGGTACCGGGGGACGAGACCCAGTACTTC
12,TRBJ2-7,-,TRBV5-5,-,CASSFIGYEQYF,TGTGCCAGCAGCTTTATCGGTTACGAGCAGTACTTC
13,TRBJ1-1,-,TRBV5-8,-,CASSLDRYTEAFF,TGTGCCAGCAGCCTTGACAGGTACACTGAAGCTTTCTTT
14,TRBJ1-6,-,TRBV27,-,CASSLGRVNSPLHF,TGTGCCAGCAGTTTAGGCAGGGTAAATTCACCCCTCCACTTT
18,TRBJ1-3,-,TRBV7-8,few,CASSLARTPAFGGNTIYF,TGTGCCAGCAGCTTAGCGCGGACACCAGCTTTCGGTGGAAACACCATATATTTT
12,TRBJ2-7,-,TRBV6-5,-,CASAGHPYEQYF,TGTGCCTCAGCGGGACACCCCTACGAGCAGTACTTC
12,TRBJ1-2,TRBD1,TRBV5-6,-,CASSPGTGDSTF,TGTGCCAGCAGCCCCGGGACAGGGGATTCCACCTTC
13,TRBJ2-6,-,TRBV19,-,CATRGTGANVLTF,TGTGCCACCAGGGGCACTGGGGCCAACGTCCTGACTTTC
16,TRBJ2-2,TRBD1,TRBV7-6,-,CASSLRDRANTGELFF,TGTGCCAGCAGCCTGAGGGACAGGGCCAACACCGGGGAGCTGTTTTTT
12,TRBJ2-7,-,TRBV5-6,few,CASSFGTVEQYF,TGTGCCAGCAGCTTCGGAACAGTAGAGCAGTACTTC
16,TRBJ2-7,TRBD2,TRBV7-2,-,CASSLMASGSSYEQYF,TGTGCCAGCAGCTTAATGGCTAGCGGAAGCTCCTACGAGCAGTACTTC
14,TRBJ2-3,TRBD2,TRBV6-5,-,CASSQGLAYDTQYF,TGTGCCAGCAGTCAGGGACTAGCTTACGATACGCAGTATTTT
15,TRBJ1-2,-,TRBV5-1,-,CASSLARGLGYGYTF,TGCGCCAGCAGCTTGGCAAGGGGCCTGGGCTATGGCTACACCTTC
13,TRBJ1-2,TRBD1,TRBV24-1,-,CATSETTGDGYTF,TGTGCCACCAGTGAAACCACAGGGGATGGCTACACCTTC
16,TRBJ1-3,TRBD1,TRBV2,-,CASSRQGALGGNTIYF,TGTGCCAGCAGTAGGCAGGGGGCGTTGGGTGGAAACACCATATATTTT
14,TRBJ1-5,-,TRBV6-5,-,CASDSSGNNQPQHF,TGTGCCAGCGATAGTTCAGGGAACAATCAGCCCCAGCATTTT
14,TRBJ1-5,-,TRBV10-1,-,CASSAGAEDQPQHF,TGCGCCAGCAGCGCAGGGGCGGAGGATCAGCCCCAGCATTTT
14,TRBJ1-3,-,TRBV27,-,CASSLSRAGNTIYF,TGTGCCAGCAGTTTAAGCAGGGCTGGAAACACCATATATTTT
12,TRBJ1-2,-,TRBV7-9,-,CASSLGSYGYTF,TGTGCCAGCAGCTTAGGTAGCTATGGCTACACCTTC
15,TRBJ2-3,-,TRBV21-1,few,CASSKTTSRADTQYF,TGTGCCAGCAGCAAAACTACTTCGCGGGCAGATACGCAGTATTTT
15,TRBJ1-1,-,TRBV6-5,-,CASRIGGAGVTEAFF,TGTGCCAGTAGGATTGGGGGGGCAGGGGTCACTGAAGCTTTCTTT
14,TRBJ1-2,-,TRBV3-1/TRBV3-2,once,CASSLSRGLYGYTF,TGTGCCAGCAGCCTCTCAAGAGGGCTCTATGGCTACACCTTC
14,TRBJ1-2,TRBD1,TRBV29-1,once,CSVELGDRGSGYTF,TGCAGCGTTGAATTGGGGGACAGGGGATCCGGCTACACCTTC
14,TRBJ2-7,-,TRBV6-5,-,CASSLYRFSYEQYF,TGTGCCAGCAGTTTGTACAGGTTCTCCTACGAGCAGTACTTC